This record covers a single T cell receptor (beta chain). CDR1 is DFQATT, CDR2 SNEGSKA, per germline (reference sequence). This CDR3 spans 14 amino acids. V shed 5 bases, J shed 6 bases, and the junction held 9 bases outside the gene matches. Unique molecular identifiers tagged the TCRbeta library. One entry per CDR3 protein results from TCRdb running MiXCR on the PCR reads. Of about 230,000 distinct CDR3 sequences in the sample, approximately 9% are singletons; the top ten hold over 5.5%. The sample belongs to a study of T-cell reconstitution after alpha-beta-depleted transplantation in children. The sequence came from a human donor who donated a stem cell graft to a child with acute lymphoblastic leukemia. The chain uses TRBV20-1 and TRBJ2-1; 8 positions match TRBD1. Sequenced here: PBMCs from the stem cell graft donor, sampled from the stem cell graft. CDR3 protein: CSAVQSTGANEQFF. DNA for the CDR3: TGCAGTGCTGTACAATCGACAGGGGCCAATGAGCAGTTCTTC.